A single sample gave rise to the 18 T cell receptor beta chains below, sequenced in a study. In TCRdb, the 5' RACE reads were re-called with MiXCR into one record per CDR3 protein. Here the sample spans about 23,000 distinct CDR3 sequences, 30% being singletons. What was sequenced was tumor-infiltrating naive CD4+ T cells sorted from the breast tumor. Subset indicated: naive CD4+ T cells, CD4+CD45RA+CD25-. These receptors were taken from a female donor with breast cancer.

This clonotype was detected only once. The genes are TRBV20-1 and TRBJ2-1; D gene uncertain. The length of the CDR3 is 15 residues. Trimming shortened V by 6 bases and J by 4 bases, and 19 bases separated the two germline ends. From germline, CDR1 is DFQATT and CDR2 SNEGSKA (reference sequence). The CDR3 is CSASRVRIGYNEQFF. In nucleotides, the CDR3 is TGCAGTGCGTCTCGGGTCCGGATCGGGTACAATGAGCAGTTCTTC.

This chain uses TRBV6-5 with TRBJ1-1, with TRBD1 matching 7 bases. CDR3 length: 12 amino acids. Per germline, CDR1 MNHEY and CDR2 SVGAGI. Unmatched junction bases numbered 10, after V lost 11 bases and J lost 7 bases. The CDR3 nucleotides are TGTGCCTCAGGACAGGTGCCCTATGAAGCTTTCTTT. It yields the protein CASGQVPYEAFF.

This clonotype was observed a handful of times. The chain links TRBV5-1 to TRBJ1-6; no definite D call. Germline CDR1 is SGHRS and CDR2 is YFSETQ. Trimming took off 1 base at V and 4 bases at J, with 15 bases between the two ends. The CDR3 is made up of 17 amino acids. The CDR3 DNA sequence: TGCGCCAGCAGCTTGCACCCGGGAGGCGGGTATAATTCACCCCTCCACTTT. This encodes CASSLHPGGGYNSPLHF.

This clonotype was detected many times. This chain connects TRBV28 to TRBJ1-5; D gene ambiguous. The germline V gene has CDR1 MDHEN and CDR2 SYDVKM. Trimming stripped 2 bases from V and 0 bases from J, with 5 bases between. This CDR3 comprises 14 residues. As DNA, the CDR3 is TGTGCCAGCAGTTTACTGAATAGCAATCAGCCCCAGCATTTT. Translating it yields CASSLLNSNQPQHF.

The J gene is TRBJ2-1, the V gene TRBV5-1, with D possibly matching TRBD1 (8 bases). This CDR3 has 14 amino acids. The V gene lost 3 bases and the J gene lost 9 bases, with 16 bases spanning the gap. CDR1 and CDR2 from the germline V gene are SGHRS and YFSETQ. The CDR3 nucleotides are TGCGCCAGCAGCTCCCCACAGGGGGAGGGTGAGCAGTTCTTC. Translating it yields CASSSPQGEGEQFF.

The chain employs TRBV10-1 and TRBJ1-2, with 9 bases matching TRBD1. The CDR3 runs to 13 residues. Per the germline V gene, CDR1 is WNHNN and CDR2 is SYGVQD (reference sequence). V shed 6 bases and J 7 bases; nucleotides not matched to a gene: 6. As DNA, the CDR3 is TGCGCCAGCAGCCGGGACAGGGTAACTGGCTACACCTTC. Its protein is CASSRDRVTGYTF.

This clonotype was observed a few times. This chain joins TRBV7-2 and TRBJ1-5; 7 bases are a match to TRBD1. V trimming: 5 bases; J trimming: 8 bases; junction bases outside the gene matches: 12. Germline CDR1 reads SGHTA; CDR2 reads FQGNSA. This CDR3 comprises 15 residues. Here the CDR3 DNA reads TGTGCCAGCAGCGACCGAACAGGGGTAGTTGAGCCCCAGCATTTT. It specifies CASSDRTGVVEPQHF.

The chain uses TRBV20-1 and TRBJ2-7; 7 bases align to TRBD2. Germline V gives CDR1 DFQATT, CDR2 SNEGSKA (reference sequence). The CDR3 sequence is 14 residues long. V lost 5 bases, J lost 2 bases, and 9 bases stayed unmatched. The CDR3 here is CSADPGTKTYEQYF. The DNA for the CDR3 is TGCAGTGCTGATCCCGGGACTAAGACCTACGAGCAGTACTTC.

On this clonotype itself: Here the CDR3 omits its conserved ending phenylalanine or tryptophan, so a read error is the likely source. The rearrangement joins TRBV7-3 to TRBJ2-3; perhaps TRBD1 as D (6 bases). Trimming left V 5 bases short and J 2 bases short, with 17 bases between. Germline CDR1 and CDR2: SGHTA and FQGTGA. The CDR3 contains 16 residues. The CDR3 region has the DNA TGTGCCAGCAGCGTATTCCGGGACATAAACACAGATACGCAGTATTCT. It codes for CASSVFRDINTDTQYS.

This clonotype was seen at least ten times. V is TRBV5-1 and J is TRBJ2-1; TRBD1 is a possible D gene (5 bases). This CDR3 spans 16 amino acids. V was cut by 0 bases and J by 0 bases, with 10 bases left in between. Germline V lookup: CDR1 SGHRS, CDR2 YFSETQ. CDR3 residues: CASSLGDRFSYNEQFF. CDR3 coding DNA: TGCGCCAGCAGCTTGGGCGACAGATTCTCCTACAATGAGCAGTTCTTC.

This clonotype was counted between two and nine times. This could be a read error, since a much larger clone is one nucleotide away. The chain has TRBV28 and TRBJ1-5, with unresolved D. CDR1 MDHEN and CDR2 SYDVKM come from the germline V gene. The CDR3 length is 17 residues. The ends were cut back, 5 bases at V and 0 bases at J, with 17 bases in the middle. The CDR3 loop reads CASSPTYYPYSNQPQHF. For the CDR3, the DNA is TGTGCCAGCAGTCCCACATATTATCCATATAGCAATCAGCCCCAGCATTTT.

This clonotype was seen repeatedly, ten times or more. CDR3 nucleotide sequence: TGTGCCAGCGGAGGGGTCTATGGCTACACCTTC. It is translated as CASGGVYGYTF. V usage is TRBV7-8 and J usage is TRBJ1-2, with D possibly matching TRBD1 (5 bases). This CDR3 comprises 11 residues. Germline-derived CDR1 and CDR2 are SGHVS and FQNEAQ. The V end was cut by 8 bases, the J end by 4 bases, with 8 bases between.

Here the CDR3 reads CASSVGGLAGGPSYNEQFF. The CDR3 DNA sequence: TGTGCCAGCAGCGTAGGGGGACTAGCGGGAGGTCCTTCCTACAATGAGCAGTTCTTC. The rearrangement uses TRBV7-6 and TRBJ2-1, with TRBD2 matching 15 bases. V lost 5 bases, J lost 1 base, and 9 bases stayed unmatched. Germline V gene lookup returns CDR1 SGHVS and CDR2 FNYEAQ. This CDR3 comprises 19 residues.

As for this clonotype: This is likely a read error, given that the CDR3 carries no conserved phenylalanine or tryptophan at its end. The rearrangement links TRBV7-2 to TRBJ2-1; D gene uncertain. Germline V gene lookup returns CDR1 SGHTA and CDR2 FQGNSA. The CDR3 contains 13 residues. CDR3 residues: CASSFFRYNEQFL. CDR3 nucleotide sequence: TGCGCCAGCAGCTTCTTTCGGTACAATGAGCAGTTCCTC.

With regard to this clonotype: The missing conserved phenylalanine or tryptophan at the end of this CDR3 makes a read error likely. The rearrangement uses TRBV5-1 and TRBJ2-1, with 8 bases identical to TRBD1. Germline assignment: CDR1 SGHRS and CDR2 YFSETQ. The CDR3 extends over 13 amino acids. J gave up 8 bases and V 6 bases, and 7 bases lay outside the gene matches. The CDR3 DNA reads TGCGCCAGCACGGCAGGGGGCAACGATGAGCAGTTCCTT. It translates to CASTAGGNDEQFL.

This clonotype was seen at least ten times. The V gene is TRBV7-9, the J gene TRBJ2-2; 7 bases fit TRBD1. The CDR3 spans 12 residues. V was pared by 7 bases and J by 5 bases, with 1 base of the junction left unmatched. Looked up from germline, CDR1 is SEHNR and CDR2 is FQNEAQ (reference sequence). DNA of the CDR3: TGTGCCAGCAAACAGGGGACCGGGGAGCTGTTTTTT. This translates into CASKQGTGELFF.

This clonotype came up a few times. The rearrangement uses TRBV12-3 or TRBV12-4 and TRBJ2-1; 9 bases align to TRBD2. V shed 1 base, J shed 6 bases, and the junction held 4 bases outside the gene matches. CDR3 size: 15 residues. The CDR3 loop reads CASSLVGTSPNEQFF. The CDR3 DNA is TGTGCCAGCAGTTTAGTTGGGACTAGCCCCAATGAGCAGTTCTTC.

Details on this clonotype: One base away lies a much larger clone, so this may be a sequencing read error. The rearrangement joins TRBV20-1 to TRBJ2-7; TRBD1 might be the D (6 bases). The V end lost 3 bases, the J end lost 3 bases, and 12 bases lay between the germline ends. The length of the CDR3 is 13 residues. Germline V gives CDR1 DFQATT, CDR2 SNEGSKA (reference sequence). DNA of the CDR3: TGCAGTGCTAGGAGCCGGGACAACTACGAGCAGTACTTC. Translation gives CSARSRDNYEQYF.